The 25 T cell receptor beta chains below were found in one sample sequenced in a study of beta chain features in type 1 diabetes. Isolated RNA was reverse transcribed in full, so expressed TCRB transcripts were sequenced. The data were produced by immunoSEQ multiplex PCR, yet TCRdb's version contains in-frame clones alone and is incomplete. The sample has about 250,000 clones, over 12% seen once. Sequenced sample: naive CD4+ T cells from blood. These receptor sequences come from a middle-aged woman in good health.

There are a few counts of this clone. This chain joins TRBV5-1 and TRBJ2-1; weak D call: TRBD2 (5 bases). The CDR3 consists of 13 residues. The germline V gene encodes CDR1 SGHRS and CDR2 YFSETQ. V shed 6 bases and J shed 6 bases, with 13 bases lying between them. In nucleotides, the CDR3 is TGCGCCAGCAATGAGGGATCGGGCAATGAGCAGTTCTTC. As protein: CASNEGSGNEQFF.

This clone occurred a few times. The V call is TRBV5-4, the J call TRBJ1-1; D possibly corresponds to TRBD1 (5 bases). The V gene lost 3 bases and the J gene lost 5 bases, with 14 bases spanning the gap. Germline V lookup: CDR1 SGHNT, CDR2 YYREEE (reference sequence). The CDR3 sequence is 14 residues long. The CDR3 is CASSSAGLGTEAFF. The CDR3 coding sequence is TGTGCCAGCAGCTCGGCAGGGTTAGGGACTGAAGCTTTCTTT.

The genes are TRBV5-1 and TRBJ2-3; D unclear. Trimming took 0 bases from V and 2 from J, leaving 4 bases between them. CDR1 and CDR2 from the germline V gene are SGHRS and YFSETQ. The CDR3 contains 13 residues. The CDR3 loop reads CASSLAYTDTQYF. CDR3 nucleotide sequence: TGCGCCAGCAGCTTGGCCTACACAGATACGCAGTATTTT.

This clone turned up a few times. The chain links TRBV19 to TRBJ1-1, with D possibly matching TRBD1 (6 bases). Between the trimmed V and J ends, which lost 1 base and 1 base, there was a span of 10 bases. CDR3 length equals 15 residues. Germline CDR1 is LNHDA and CDR2 is SQIVND (reference sequence). CDR3 sequence reads: CASSIALGANTEAFF. The CDR3 bases are TGTGCCAGTAGTATAGCCTTGGGGGCGAACACTGAAGCTTTCTTT.

The rearrangement uses TRBV6-5 and TRBJ2-3, with no clear D. With 6 bases removed from V and 2 bases from J, the gap between germline ends came to 12 bases. In germline, CDR1 is MNHEY, CDR2 SVGAGI. This CDR3 has 14 amino acids. DNA of the CDR3: TGTGCCAGCAGCCTCCTCTTCTCCACAGATACGCAGTATTTT. It encodes CASSLLFSTDTQYF.

V usage is TRBV9 and J usage is TRBJ1-2; D not resolved. Trimming removed 0 bases from V and 0 bases from J, with 3 bases in between. This CDR3 contains 13 residues. Germline CDR1 is SGDLS and CDR2 is YYNGEE. DNA of the CDR3: TGTGCCAGCAGCGTAGACACTAACTATGGCTACACCTTC. Translating gives CASSVDTNYGYTF.

CDR3 loop: CASSLQGENEKLFF. The CDR3 DNA sequence: TGCGCCAGCAGCTTACAGGGAGAGAATGAAAAACTGTTTTTT. The chain employs TRBV5-1 and TRBJ1-4; weak D call: TRBD1 (6 bases). The CDR3 runs to 14 residues. Trimming removed 2 bases at V and 5 bases at J, with 10 bases between. Germline CDR1 reads SGHRS; CDR2 reads YFSETQ.

This clone was detected a few times. V usage is TRBV11-3 and J usage is TRBJ2-1, with D possibly matching TRBD1 (6 bases). This CDR3 comprises 14 residues. CDR1 and CDR2 (germline): SGHNT, YENEEA. The V and J ends lost 6 bases and 8 bases respectively, with 17 bases between them. The CDR3 coding sequence is TGTGCCAGCAGAGATACAGGGATCGGCGATGAGCAGTTCTTC. As protein: CASRDTGIGDEQFF.

This clone was detected only a few times. The J gene is TRBJ2-1, the V gene TRBV4-2, with 12 bases identical to TRBD2. V lost 0 bases, J lost 10 bases, and 7 bases stayed unmatched. This CDR3 is built from 16 residues. Germline V gene data show CDR1 as LGHNA and CDR2 as YNFKEQ. CDR3 amino acids: CASSQETSGGLSEQFF. In DNA, the CDR3 is TGTGCCAGCAGCCAAGAGACTAGCGGGGGCCTCAGCGAGCAGTTCTTC.

At least ten counts were recorded for this clone. V and J are TRBV18 and TRBJ2-2; D possibly corresponds to TRBD1 (5 bases). The germline CDR1 and CDR2 sequences are KGHSH and LQKENI. The CDR3 length is 15 residues. The germline V and J ends were trimmed by 3 bases and 2 bases, with 10 bases remaining between them. CDR3 nucleotide sequence: TGTGCCAGCTCACCTCTGGACATTAACACCGGGGAGCTGTTTTTT. The encoded protein is CASSPLDINTGELFF.

This chain links TRBV7-8 with TRBJ2-7, with 9 positions matching TRBD1. Germline V gives CDR1 SGHVS, CDR2 FQNEAQ. CDR3 length: 15 residues. Trimming at V came to 1 base and at J to 5 bases, leaving 6 bases not matched to a gene. The CDR3 is CASSLVRTGAHEQYF. CDR3 nucleotides: TGTGCCAGCAGCTTAGTCCGGACAGGGGCTCACGAGCAGTACTTC.

This clone was seen just once. The chain joins TRBV7-8 to TRBJ2-7; D is ambiguous. In germline, CDR1 is SGHVS, CDR2 FQNEAQ. The CDR3 length is 16 residues. V lost 4 bases to trimming and J lost 6 bases, with 22 bases between them. The CDR3 loop reads CASSSSSRGSSAEQYF. In DNA form, the CDR3 reads TGTGCCAGCAGCTCCTCCTCCCGAGGATCCTCAGCCGAGCAGTACTTC.

This clone has just a few counts. This chain joins TRBV2 and TRBJ2-5; 11 nucleotides align to TRBD2. This CDR3 region has 11 residues. V was clipped by 8 bases and J by 14 bases; unmatched bases: 7. From germline, CDR1 is SNHLY and CDR2 FYNNEI. In DNA form, the CDR3 reads TGTGCCAGCCTTACTCTAGCGGGAGGTTACTTC. This gives the protein CASLTLAGGYF.

The V call is TRBV15, the J call TRBJ1-3; possible D gene TRBD1, 5 bases. CDR3 size: 16 residues. V was pared by 0 bases and J by 2 bases, with 11 bases between. Germline lookup yields CDR1 LNHNV and CDR2 YYDKDF (reference sequence). CDR3 loop: CATSRDPLGPGNTIYF. In DNA form, the CDR3 reads TGTGCCACCAGCAGAGATCCGTTGGGGCCTGGAAACACCATATATTTT.

This clone has a handful of counts. The chain has TRBV19 and TRBJ2-3, with 7 bases lining up with TRBD2. The germline gives CDR1 LNHDA, CDR2 SQIVND (reference sequence). The CDR3 has 14 amino acids. J gave up 6 bases and V 5 bases, and 8 bases lay outside the gene matches. CDR3 nucleotide sequence: TGTGCCAGTAGTCTACCAGGGAGGGAGGATACGCAGTATTTT. Its protein is CASSLPGREDTQYF.

The chain links TRBV10-1 to TRBJ1-1; D is ambiguous. With 0 bases removed from V and 5 bases from J, the gap between germline ends came to 13 bases. This CDR3 spans 15 amino acids. Germline V gene lookup returns CDR1 WNHNN and CDR2 SYGVQD (reference sequence). Here the CDR3 reads CASSESRGLRTEAFF. CDR3 bases: TGCGCCAGCAGTGAGTCTCGGGGTCTCAGGACTGAAGCTTTCTTT.

This clone has just a few counts. The chain uses TRBV10-2 and TRBJ1-1, with TRBD1 matching over 10 bases. Germline-derived CDR1 and CDR2 are WSHSY and SAAADI. This CDR3 comprises 13 residues. V shed 8 bases and J 11 bases; nucleotides not matched to a gene: 11. The CDR3 DNA follows: TGCGCCAGCGAGGGACAGGGGCTCTTGGGGGCTTTCTTT. This sequence encodes CASEGQGLLGAFF.

Only a few counts were recorded for this clone. The chain recombines TRBV30 with TRBJ2-7, with D uncertain. The V gene's germline CDR1 is GTSNPN and CDR2 SVGIG (reference sequence). V was shortened by 3 bases and J by 2 bases, with 14 bases between the two germline ends. The CDR3 runs 14 residues. CDR3 DNA sequence: TGTGCCTGGAGGGGTAGCTCATCGACCTACGAGCAGTACTTC. Protein sequence: CAWRGSSSTYEQYF.

V usage is TRBV5-1 and J usage is TRBJ2-1; the match to TRBD2 covers 10 bases. The CDR3 has 16 amino acids. CDR1 and CDR2 from the germline V gene are SGHRS and YFSETQ. V lost 0 bases to trimming and J lost 10 bases; unmatched junction nucleotides: 10. The chain's CDR3 is CASSLVASGGREEQFF. The CDR3 coding sequence is TGCGCCAGCAGCTTGGTAGCTAGCGGGGGTAGGGAAGAGCAGTTCTTC.

This clone was recorded many times. The chain uses TRBV4-3 and TRBJ2-1; D call uncertain. Germline V gene data show CDR1 as LGHNA and CDR2 as YSLEER. The ends were cut back, 0 bases at V and 6 bases at J, with 9 bases in the middle. The CDR3 totals 14 residues. This CDR3 is CASSQEPRSNEQFF. The CDR3 nucleotides read TGCGCCAGCAGCCAAGAACCCAGGTCCAATGAGCAGTTCTTC.

This clone was seen a few times. The J gene is TRBJ1-5, the V gene TRBV18; D unclear. This CDR3 is 13 amino acids long. Trimming removed 3 bases at V and 1 base at J, with 4 bases between. Germline loops: CDR1 KGHSH, CDR2 LQKENI. CDR3 DNA sequence: TGTGCCAGCTCACCCAGGAGCAATCAGCCCCAGCATTTT. Translation gives CASSPRSNQPQHF. Together with reference TRBV18 and TRBJ1-5, the CDR3 gives the full variable domain: NAGVMQNPRHLVRRRGQEARLRCSPMKGHSHVYWYRQLPEEGLKFMVYLQKENIIDESGMPKERFSAEFPKEGPSILRIQQVVRGDSAAYFCASSPRSNQPQHFGDGTRLSIL.

This clone was observed a few times. V and J are TRBV5-1 and TRBJ2-5; a possible D gene is TRBD2 (6 bases). The CDR3 is made up of 14 amino acids. The V and J ends lost 6 bases and 5 bases respectively, with 17 bases between them. Germline CDR1 reads SGHRS; CDR2 reads YFSETQ. CDR3 sequence: CASTPLPGDETQYF. The CDR3 DNA reads TGCGCCAGCACCCCCCTGCCGGGGGATGAGACCCAGTACTTC.

In its sample, this clone was seen a few times. V usage is TRBV7-2 and J usage is TRBJ1-6, with TRBD1 matching 8 bases. Looked up from germline, CDR1 is SGHTA and CDR2 is FQGNSA. The CDR3 extends over 15 amino acids. V trimming: 4 bases; J trimming: 7 bases; junction bases outside the gene matches: 6. This CDR3 is CASSSGTGANSPLHF. The CDR3 region has the DNA TGTGCCAGCAGCTCCGGGACAGGCGCAAATTCACCCCTCCACTTT. The full variable domain, in which reference TRBV7-2 and TRBJ1-6 provide the parts outside the CDR3, is GAGVSQSPSNKVTEKGKDVELRCDPISGHTALYWYRQSLGQGLEFLIYFQGNSAPDKSGLPSDRFSAERTGGSVSTLTIQRTQQEDSAVYLCASSSGTGANSPLHFGNGTRLTVT.

This clone was counted only a few times. The chain is built from TRBV18 and TRBJ1-1; TRBD1 might be the D (5 bases). The CDR3 totals 14 residues. Deletions cut 5 bases from V and 1 base from J, with 11 bases between. Germline V gives CDR1 KGHSH, CDR2 LQKENI. The CDR3 nucleotides read TGTGCCAGCTCAGCGGATACAGGGAACACTGAAGCTTTCTTT. As protein: CASSADTGNTEAFF.

A few counts support this clone. The chain joins TRBV25-1 to TRBJ1-4, with 7 nucleotides matching TRBD1. V was clipped by 3 bases and J by 6 bases; unmatched bases: 4. Germline V gene lookup returns CDR1 MGHDK and CDR2 SYGVNS. The length of the CDR3 is 14 residues. The CDR3 reads CASSDDRDDEKLFF. CDR3 DNA sequence: TGTGCCAGCAGTGACGACAGGGATGATGAAAAACTGTTTTTT.